This record concerns one T cell receptor beta chain sequence. PCR was performed using 60 Vbeta and 13 Jbeta primers. Clones were sequenced by immunoSEQ multiplex PCR, and TCRdb holds only the in-frame ones, with some missing. Here the sample spans just over 200,000 clones, approximately 79% being singletons. The sample is drawn from a study of cytomegalovirus exposure and HLA in healthy donors. The trim removed 1 base at V and 4 bases at J, leaving 4 bases unmatched. The CDR3 is 14 residues long. Germline loops: CDR1 SGHRS, CDR2 YFSETQ. The sequence was collected from a man aged 45-65 years in good health and CMV-seronegative. The V gene is TRBV5-1, the J gene TRBJ1-2, with 7 bases fitting TRBD1. The specimen was PBMCs. CDR3 DNA sequence: TGCGCCAGCAGCTTGAACAGGGGAGGCTATGGCTACACCTTC. It encodes CASSLNRGGYGYTF.